The rows below give T cell receptor beta chains drawn from one sample of a study of response to subunit inactivated influenza vaccine. MiXCR, applied by TCRdb to the RT-PCR reads, yields one record per CDR3 protein. The table has under 750,000 distinct CDR3 sequences, 12% seen once. Here the sequenced sample was PBMCs from blood, taken on the day of vaccination. The receptors here all came from a man aged 50 to 59 who received an inactivated influenza vaccine. Both conserved end residues are part of each CDR3. D genes are given only for firm matches. Some rows have no size entry. The others give once, few or many, or a class for an expanded clone.

j_gene	v_gene	d_gene	abundance	CDR3aa	CDR3nt
TRBJ2-5	TRBV5-1	.	few	CASSLDSEETQYF	TGCGCCAGCAGCCTTGATAGCGAAGAGACCCAGTACTTC
TRBJ2-4	TRBV12-3/TRBV12-4	.	few	CASSLAGGVAKNIQYF	TGTGCCAGCAGTTTAGCCGGGGGAGTAGCCAAAAACATTCAGTACTTC
TRBJ2-6	TRBV7-2	.	many	CASSRGSGANVLTF	TGTGCCAGCAGCAGGGGCTCTGGGGCCAACGTCCTGACTTTC
TRBJ2-3	TRBV5-6	.	.	CASTGGWGGTDTQYF	TGTGCCAGCACCGGGGGCTGGGGAGGCACAGATACGCAGTATTTT
TRBJ2-1	TRBV28	.	many	CASILNRGNEQFF	TGTGCCAGCATCTTAAACCGGGGTAATGAGCAGTTCTTC
TRBJ1-5	TRBV20-1	TRBD1	few	CSASTGARQPQHF	TGCAGTGCTAGCACAGGGGCTCGACAGCCCCAGCATTTT
TRBJ2-2	TRBV6-1	.	few	CASRRDGTGELFF	TGTGCCAGCAGGAGAGACGGCACCGGGGAGCTGTTTTTT
TRBJ2-7	TRBV4-3	TRBD2	few	CASSQESGTSGSYEQYF	TGCGCCAGCAGCCAAGAATCGGGGACTAGCGGTTCCTACGAGCAGTACTTC
TRBJ2-5	TRBV12-3/TRBV12-4	.	.	CASSQTGRYQETQYF	TGTGCCAGCAGTCAAACGGGACGGTACCAAGAGACCCAGTACTTC
TRBJ2-1	TRBV7-8	.	few	CASSFDRSRQYNEQFF	TGTGCCAGCAGCTTTGACCGATCGAGGCAATACAATGAGCAGTTCTTC
TRBJ2-7	TRBV4-3	TRBD1	.	CASSQDGGQGYEQYF	TGCGCCAGCAGCCAAGATGGAGGACAGGGATACGAGCAGTACTTC
TRBJ2-7	TRBV5-1	.	many	CASSLAGTDALYEQYF	TGCGCCAGCAGCTTGGCAGGGACGGACGCTCTCTACGAGCAGTACTTC
TRBJ2-7	TRBV20-1	.	many	CSARGSSYEQYF	TGCAGTGCTAGAGGTAGCAGCTACGAGCAGTACTTC
TRBJ2-7	TRBV2	.	.	CASRLPGEQYF	TGTGCCAGCAGGCTACCGGGCGAGCAGTACTTC
TRBJ1-1	TRBV5-1	TRBD1	many	CASSLGVGQAAFF	TGCGCCAGCAGCTTGGGAGTGGGACAGGCGGCTTTCTTT
TRBJ2-5	TRBV11-2	.	.	CASSSRQRSDSVTQYF	TGTGCCAGCAGCTCTAGGCAACGAAGTGACTCGGTGACCCAGTACTTC
TRBJ2-3	TRBV6-2/TRBV6-3	.	many	CASSRPGGHTDTQYF	TGTGCCAGCAGCAGGCCCGGGGGCCACACAGATACGCAGTATTTT
TRBJ1-2	TRBV20-1	.	many	CSAKVVVNYGYTF	TGCAGTGCGAAAGTCGTCGTGAACTATGGCTACACCTTC
TRBJ2-7	TRBV4-3	.	once	CASSRKLPVHGIGYEQYF	TGCGCCAGCAGCCGAAAGCTACCCGTGCACGGTATTGGTTACGAGCAGTACTTC
TRBJ2-1	TRBV11-2	.	.	CASSLDYTDYNEQFF	TGTGCCAGCAGCTTAGATTATACAGATTACAATGAGCAGTTCTTC
TRBJ1-1	TRBV29-1	.	.	CSVASTVRDTEAFF	TGCAGCGTAGCAAGTACGGTGCGTGACACTGAAGCTTTCTTT
TRBJ2-5	TRBV28	.	.	CASKRGAGETQYF	TGTGCCAGCAAGAGGGGGGCTGGAGAGACCCAGTACTTC
TRBJ2-5	TRBV28	.	many	CATPVPGLEETQYF	TGTGCCACCCCGGTGCCGGGCTTGGAAGAGACCCAGTACTTC
TRBJ2-1	TRBV5-5	TRBD1	many	CASSSRDREYNEQFF	TGTGCCAGCAGCTCCCGGGACAGGGAATACAATGAGCAGTTCTTC
TRBJ1-2	TRBV12-3/TRBV12-4	.	.	CASTFELSDYYGYTF	TGTGCCAGCACTTTTGAACTCTCAGATTACTATGGCTACACCTTC
TRBJ2-5	TRBV6-5	TRBD2	few	CASSYRAGGSETQYF	TGTGCCAGCAGTTACCGTGCGGGAGGTAGTGAGACCCAGTACTTC
TRBJ2-2	TRBV20-1	.	many	CSAKDIYTGELFF	TGCAGTGCTAAAGACATCTACACCGGGGAGCTGTTTTTT
TRBJ1-3	TRBV12-3/TRBV12-4	.	few	CASSIGTGNTIYF	TGTGCCAGCAGTATCGGGACAGGAAACACCATATATTTT
TRBJ1-2	TRBV19	TRBD1	few	CASSPLRGQGDGYTF	TGTGCCAGTAGTCCCCTAAGGGGGCAGGGTGATGGCTACACCTTC
TRBJ2-7	TRBV7-6	.	.	CASSLAPMDEQYF	TGTGCCAGCAGCTTAGCCCCGATGGACGAGCAGTACTTC
TRBJ2-1	TRBV19	.	few	CASSTFLGDEQFF	TGTGCCAGTAGTACTTTTCTGGGCGATGAGCAGTTCTTC
TRBJ2-3	TRBV7-6	.	.	CASSPRGKGAKTDTQYF	TGTGCCAGCAGCCCCCGGGGGAAGGGGGCGAAGACAGATACGCAGTATTTT
TRBJ2-3	TRBV19	TRBD1	many	CASSTDRGPPTDTQYF	TGTGCCAGTAGTACGGACAGGGGGCCACCCACAGATACGCAGTATTTT
TRBJ2-3	TRBV5-1	TRBD2	many	CASSLAWSGGNTDTQYF	TGCGCCAGCAGCTTGGCCTGGAGCGGGGGAAACACAGATACGCAGTATTTT
TRBJ2-1	TRBV12-3/TRBV12-4	TRBD1	.	CATAQGAYNEQFF	TGTGCCACCGCCCAGGGGGCCTACAATGAGCAGTTCTTC
TRBJ2-1	TRBV12-3/TRBV12-4	.	few	CASSRDTHSYNEQFF	TGTGCCAGCAGCCGTGACACACACTCCTACAATGAGCAGTTCTTC
TRBJ2-2	TRBV29-1	.	.	CSVVGVLGELFF	TGCAGCGTTGTGGGTGTACTCGGGGAGCTGTTTTTT
TRBJ1-1	TRBV20-1	.	few	CSARGDGQAFF	TGCAGTGCTAGAGGGGACGGCCAAGCTTTCTTT
TRBJ2-7	TRBV9	.	many	CASSQDGSSYEQYF	TGTGCCAGCAGCCAGGACGGAAGCTCCTACGAGCAGTACTTC
TRBJ2-5	TRBV15	TRBD1	few	CATSPRQGLVETQYF	TGTGCCACCAGCCCAAGACAGGGGCTGGTAGAGACCCAGTACTTC
TRBJ2-5	TRBV2	.	.	CASSEQIGLGSLETQYF	TGTGCCAGCAGTGAACAGATTGGGTTGGGGAGTCTGGAGACCCAGTACTTC
TRBJ2-3	TRBV28	.	.	CASSLRWGPPDTQYF	TGTGCCAGCAGCCTACGGTGGGGGCCGCCAGATACGCAGTATTTT
TRBJ2-2	TRBV28	.	once	CASSFRGLGTGELFF	TGTGCCAGCAGTTTCCGGGGGCTGGGCACCGGGGAGCTGTTTTTT
TRBJ2-1	TRBV27	TRBD2	many	CASSWTSDNEQFF	TGTGCCAGCAGTTGGACTAGCGACAATGAGCAGTTCTTC
TRBJ2-1	TRBV18	TRBD2	few	CASSPRQGLAGGGGEQFF	TGTGCCAGCTCACCACGCCAGGGACTAGCGGGAGGAGGAGGTGAGCAGTTCTTC